This paragraph reports one TCR beta chain. The data are from a study of blood T cell repertoires in COVID-19. As for the study in general: The United States, Italy and Spain provided the acute and convalescent COVID-19 samples.

Seattle-derived patients entered the study during active infection and were followed longitudinally. Original analysis: Nucleated cell number was recorded as an estimate derived from reference gene primer amplification. TCRdb's table, derived via immunoSEQ multiplex PCR, lists solely in-frame clones and lacks some. The V and J calls and clone size are taken from that table; D and trimming were inferred from the DNA. The table records 130,000 or so clones, around nine tenths of them present only once. Trimming removed 5 bases from V and 6 bases from J; junction bases left unmatched: 8. Germline lookup yields CDR1 LNHDA and CDR2 SQIVND (reference sequence). The CDR3 length is 15 residues.

The J gene is TRBJ2-5, the V gene TRBV19, with 11 nucleotides matching TRBD2. The receptor was isolated from a woman in her seventies with COVID-19, enrolled during active disease. Sample: peripheral blood. CDR3 DNA sequence: TGTGCCAGTAGTCCGCCTAGCGGGGGGTTTAAGACCCAGTACTTC. Translation gives CASSPPSGGFKTQYF.